Sequencing of this TCR beta chain was carried out in a study of cytomegalovirus exposure and HLA in healthy donors. Study in general: Earlier, 100 million to 130 million unique TCR beta sequences were recovered from about 179 million T cells by an analysis.

With 8 bases clipped from V and 5 bases from J, the junction kept 1 base outside the gene matches. Germline V gives CDR1 MRHNA, CDR2 SNTAGT. This CDR3 has 11 amino acids. This clone showed up just a few times. Antigen specificity is unknown. The PCR contained 60 Vbeta and 13 Jbeta primers. TCRdb's copy holds only in-frame clones and misses some; the assay was immunoSEQ multiplex PCR. Among some 180,000 clones listed, 8.5% to 10% were seen once. Overall study results and limits: An apparent linkage of common viral pathogens to several of the most significant clusters emerged in a later analysis. Most observed TCR sequences were rare, whereas some public TCRs were detected in many donors. Testing in vitro showed three CMV-associated chains specific for CMV antigens.

Material for sequencing was PBMCs. This TCR came from a woman aged 25 to 39 in good health and CMV-seropositive. The chain carries TRBV6-4 and TRBJ2-5; TRBD2 matches at 8 bases. This CDR3 is CASPGGETQYF. The CDR3, as DNA: TGTGCCAGCCCGGGAGGGGAGACCCAGTACTTC.